A selection of T cell receptor beta chains follows, all from one sample in a study of OX40 agonist ivuxolimab in advanced cancers. Profiled with immunoSEQ multiplex PCR; TCRdb holds only in-frame clones, not every one. The sample consists of tens of thousands of clones, around 90% of them appearing once. Sequencing was performed on CD4+ or CD8+ T cells sorted from blood, taken in a trial of the OX40 agonist ivuxolimab. Receptor source: an adult with an advanced solid tumor such as melanoma, head and neck, liver or kidney cancer. Each CDR3 is given with its conserved first and last residue. Fields, in order: J gene, clone size, D gene, V gene, CDR3 DNA, CDR3 protein. A D gene is named only where the DNA matches it firmly. The size field is filled for only some rows; it gives once, few, many or a size class.

>TRBJ1-1|few|TRBD1|TRBV13
TGTGCCAGCAGCTCCGGACAGGGGGTAACTGAAGCTTTCTTT
CASSSGQGVTEAFF
>TRBJ2-5|.|.|TRBV5-4
TGTGCCAGCAGCTTGGCTGGGGTCCAAGAGACCCAGTACTTC
CASSLAGVQETQYF
>TRBJ2-7|.|TRBD2|TRBV18
TGTGCCAGCTCGTCGGGACTAGCGGGTTCCGAGCAGTACTTC
CASSSGLAGSEQYF
>TRBJ1-2|.|TRBD1|TRBV11-2
TGTGCCAGCAGCCCTCGGGACAGCAACTATGGCTACACCTTC
CASSPRDSNYGYTF
>TRBJ1-5|once|.|TRBV7-8
TGTGCCAGCAGCTTGGTCGGGGATAGCAATCAGCCCCAGCATTTT
CASSLVGDSNQPQHF
>TRBJ1-1|.|TRBD1|TRBV18
TGTGCCAGCTTCCCGGACAGGGGGTTGTACACTGAAGCTTTCTTT
CASFPDRGLYTEAFF
>TRBJ1-2|.|.|TRBV20-1
TGCAGTGCGCGGACAGTTGGCTACACCTTC
CSARTVGYTF
>TRBJ1-5|.|.|TRBV19
TGTGCCAGTGGGCCCCTCGACAGACGCAATCAGCCCCAGCATTTT
CASGPLDRRNQPQHF
>TRBJ1-3|.|.|TRBV5-1
TGCGCCAGCAGCAAAGACAGGTTCTCTGGAAACACCATATATTTT
CASSKDRFSGNTIYF
>TRBJ2-1|.|TRBD2|TRBV5-5
TGTGCCAGCAGCTTGGGTTGGGGACTAGCGGGAAGCTCCTACAATGAGCAGTTCTTC
CASSLGWGLAGSSYNEQFF
>TRBJ2-2|few|.|TRBV27
TGTGCCAGCAGTTTTTCGGGCTTGGTGAACACCGGGGAGCTGTTTTTT
CASSFSGLVNTGELFF
>TRBJ2-7|medium-sized|.|TRBV5-1
TGCGCCAGCAGCCCCAACGGTAACTACGAGCAGTACTTC
CASSPNGNYEQYF
>TRBJ1-1|.|.|TRBV2
TGTGCCAGCAGTGGTCGGACAGCTAACACTGAAGCTTTCTTT
CASSGRTANTEAFF
>TRBJ2-3|.|.|TRBV19
TGTGCCAGTAGTATGTTCGGGACCGCAGATACGCAGTATTTT
CASSMFGTADTQYF
>TRBJ2-3|.|TRBD2|TRBV29-1
TGCAGCGTCCGGGGGAGTAGCGGGAGTATGAATACGCAGTATTTT
CSVRGSSGSMNTQYF
>TRBJ1-1|.|.|TRBV10-1
TGCGCCAGCAGTGGACAAGGGAACACTGAAGCTTTCTTT
CASSGQGNTEAFF
>TRBJ2-7|.|TRBD2|TRBV18
TGTGCCAGCTCACCGCCGGGACTAGCGGGAGGAACCTACGAGCAGTACTTC
CASSPPGLAGGTYEQYF
>TRBJ2-2|.|.|TRBV2
TGTGCCAGCGTCATCCGTCTGAACGGGGAGCTGTTTTTT
CASVIRLNGELFF
>TRBJ2-7|.|.|TRBV11-2
TGTGCCAGCAGCTTCCTGAAGGGACCTTTATCTCAGGCCTACGAGCAGTACTTC
CASSFLKGPLSQAYEQYF
>TRBJ2-7|.|.|TRBV7-2
TGTGCCAGCAGCTTAAGGGCACTCTACGAGCAGTACTTC
CASSLRALYEQYF